The 30 T cell receptor beta chains below all came from one sample that was sequenced in a study of blood T cell repertoires in COVID-19. Method: immunoSEQ multiplex PCR; TCRdb's copy keeps in-frame clones and lacks some. Seen here are roughly 190,000 clones, 75% to 80% observed once, and the top ten hold roughly 9.4%. The sequenced sample was peripheral blood. These TCRs come from a woman between 45 and 65 years old with active or convalescent COVID-19.

The rearrangement uses TRBV5-1 and TRBJ2-3; a weak D match, TRBD2 (6 bases). This CDR3 is 14 amino acids long. Per germline, CDR1 SGHRS and CDR2 YFSETQ. V lost 0 bases and J 11 bases, leaving 16 bases between the germline ends. The CDR3 protein is CASSLAAGGLGQYF. In nucleotides, the CDR3 is TGCGCCAGCAGCTTGGCTGCAGGAGGGTTGGGGCAGTATTTT.

The CDR3 sequence: CAIIPNSGNTIYF. CDR3 coding DNA: TGTGCCATCATCCCTAACTCTGGAAACACCATATATTTT. This chain joins TRBV10-3 and TRBJ1-3, with D unclear. Trimming removed 7 bases from V and 0 bases from J, with 7 bases in between. The CDR3 has 13 residues. CDR1 is ENHRY, CDR2 SYGVKD, per germline.

This clone was counted a single time. This rearrangement joins TRBV5-5 to TRBJ1-1; 9 positions agree with TRBD1. The germline CDR1 and CDR2 sequences are SGHKS and YYEKEE (reference sequence). There are 15 residues in the CDR3. V trimming: 1 base; J trimming: 5 bases; junction bases outside the gene matches: 6. The CDR3 reads CASSLPGGQGTEAFF. Written as DNA, the CDR3 is TGTGCCAGCAGCTTGCCGGGGGGACAGGGTACTGAAGCTTTCTTT.

The chain is built from TRBV29-1 and TRBJ2-3; weak D call: TRBD1 (7 bases). Looked up from germline, CDR1 is SQVTM and CDR2 is ANQGSEA. This CDR3 has 13 residues. The ends were cut back, 7 bases at V and 5 bases at J, with 16 bases in the middle. The CDR3 here is CSARQGGGDTQYF. The DNA of the CDR3 is TGCAGCGCTCGACAGGGAGGTGGAGATACGCAGTATTTT.

The rearrangement links TRBV30 to TRBJ1-5, with D tentatively TRBD1 (5 bases). Germline-derived CDR1 and CDR2 are GTSNPN and SVGIG (reference sequence). The CDR3 contains 14 residues. Trimming left V 3 bases short and J 5 bases short, with 14 bases between. This CDR3 reads CAWRGGAADQPQHF. The CDR3 bases are TGTGCCTGGAGGGGTGGGGCCGCGGATCAGCCCCAGCATTTT.

This rearrangement joins TRBV18 to TRBJ1-3; 8 bases line up with TRBD1. With V trimmed by 3 bases and J by 4 bases, 8 bases remained unmatched. Germline loops: CDR1 KGHSH, CDR2 LQKENI. The CDR3 spans 16 residues. CDR3 bases: TGTGCCAGCTCACCCGGACAGGGAATAATAGGAAACACCATATATTTT. Residues: CASSPGQGIIGNTIYF.

The V and J genes are TRBV7-9 and TRBJ1-2; no firm D call. V was cut by 4 bases and J by 1 base, with 13 bases left in between. The CDR3 is made up of 15 amino acids. CDR1 is SEHNR, CDR2 FQNEAQ, per germline (reference sequence). The CDR3 sequence is CASSSLGLDNYGYTF. CDR3 nucleotides: TGTGCCAGCAGCTCCCTAGGACTTGATAACTATGGCTACACCTTC.

The chain combines TRBV11-2 with TRBJ1-6; no reliable D call. Deletions cut 5 bases from V and 7 bases from J, with 24 bases between. Germline lookup yields CDR1 SGHAT and CDR2 FQNNGV. The CDR3 is made up of 18 amino acids. The CDR3 loop reads CASSEGWRGTGWNSPLHF. CDR3 sequence (DNA): TGTGCCAGCAGCGAAGGGTGGCGGGGTACCGGCTGGAATTCACCCCTCCACTTT.

This chain links TRBV24-1 with TRBJ2-1; TRBD1 is a possible D gene (5 bases). Germline values: CDR1 KGHDR, CDR2 SFDVKD. The V end lost 9 bases, the J end lost 9 bases, and 17 bases lay between the germline ends. CDR3 length equals 13 residues. CDR3 nucleotides: TGTGCCACCTCTCAAGGGGCGTTCGGTGAGCAGTTCTTC. This sequence encodes CATSQGAFGEQFF.

This clone was counted many times. This rearrangement joins TRBV5-6 to TRBJ2-7, with 8 bases matching TRBD1. V lost 4 bases and J lost 0; bases outside the gene matches: 6. The CDR3 contains 15 residues. The germline gives CDR1 SGHDT, CDR2 YYEEEE. The CDR3 loop reads CASSGSDRASYEQYF. The CDR3 DNA sequence: TGTGCCAGCAGCGGCTCGGACAGGGCCTCCTACGAGCAGTACTTC.

The chain has TRBV5-5 and TRBJ2-5; TRBD2 aligns across 9 bases. V lost 5 bases to trimming and J lost 2 bases; unmatched junction nucleotides: 13. This CDR3 is 17 amino acids long. Per the germline V gene, CDR1 is SGHKS and CDR2 is YYEKEE (reference sequence). The chain's CDR3 is CASSRHGTSMVQETQYF. CDR3 nucleotide sequence: TGTGCCAGCAGTCGCCACGGGACTAGCATGGTACAAGAGACCCAGTACTTC.

The genes are TRBV7-2 and TRBJ2-1, with 10 bases matching TRBD1. The CDR3 extends over 14 amino acids. V lost 3 bases and J lost 9; bases outside the gene matches: 5. CDR1 SGHTA and CDR2 FQGNSA come from the germline V gene. This CDR3 is CASSLGQGLGEQFF. The CDR3 coding sequence is TGTGCCAGCAGCTTGGGACAGGGGTTAGGTGAGCAGTTCTTC.

This chain uses TRBV29-1 with TRBJ2-1; 10 bases fit TRBD1. The CDR3 has 15 amino acids. V shed 7 bases, J shed 2 bases, and the junction held 8 bases outside the gene matches. Germline V gene sequence: CDR1 SQVTM, CDR2 ANQGSEA. The CDR3 coding sequence is TGCAGCGCCAACCCCGGGACAGGGGCCTACAATGAGCAGTTCTTC. As protein: CSANPGTGAYNEQFF.

This clone was detected a few times. This chain links TRBV19 with TRBJ1-1; D remains unclear. V lost 4 bases to trimming and J lost 4 bases, with 13 bases between them. The germline gives CDR1 LNHDA, CDR2 SQIVND (reference sequence). There are 14 residues in the CDR3. CDR3 in amino acids: CASSTMGASTEAFF. In DNA form, the CDR3 reads TGTGCCAGTAGTACGATGGGAGCTAGCACTGAAGCTTTCTTT.

V gene TRBV4-2 combines with J gene TRBJ1-1, with a tentative D call TRBD1 (6 bases). The length of the CDR3 is 12 residues. The V gene's germline CDR1 is LGHNA and CDR2 YNFKEQ. The germline V and J ends were trimmed by 4 bases and 7 bases, with 10 bases remaining between them. The CDR3 nucleotides are TGTGCCAGCAGCCTCCTAGGGGGTGAAGCTTTCTTT. It is translated as CASSLLGGEAFF.

The chain recombines TRBV7-9 with TRBJ2-1, with D possibly TRBD2 on 6 matching bases. The CDR3 is 17 residues long. Germline values: CDR1 SEHNR, CDR2 FQNEAQ (reference sequence). The V end was cut by 5 bases, the J end by 3 bases, with 20 bases between. The CDR3 bases are TGTGCCAGCAGCCCAGGACTGAGGAGCGGGTTCTACAATGAGCAGTTCTTC. It codes for CASSPGLRSGFYNEQFF.

The chain links TRBV29-1 to TRBJ1-2, with D possibly being TRBD1 (6 bases). Trimming shortened V by 5 bases and J by 2 bases, and 15 bases separated the two germline ends. Germline V gene lookup returns CDR1 SQVTM and CDR2 ANQGSEA. The CDR3 runs 14 residues. The CDR3 sequence is CSVQTRTGNYGYTF. CDR3 bases: TGCAGCGTTCAAACCCGAACAGGGAACTATGGCTACACCTTC.

Of note for this clone: Relative to the germline gene, one junction end is altered; a read error may explain this. V and J are TRBV5-1 and TRBJ2-1; weak D call: TRBD2 (6 bases). This CDR3 has 13 amino acids. CDR1 and CDR2 from the germline V gene are SGHRS and YFSETQ. This CDR3 is CASSWGDGRSKLF. The CDR3 DNA reads as TGCGCCAGCAGCTGGGGGGATGGGCGGTCCAAGCTCTTC.

The V call is TRBV5-8, the J call TRBJ1-6; TRBD1 is a possible D gene (6 bases). V lost 3 bases, J lost 7 bases, and 14 bases lay in between. This CDR3 comprises 15 residues. Germline assignment: CDR1 SGHTS and CDR2 YDEGEE. CDR3 region: CASSSRDMRNSPLHF. As DNA, the CDR3 is TGTGCCAGCAGCTCGAGGGACATGAGGAATTCACCCCTCCACTTT.

This clone came up once. This sequence joins TRBV7-9 and TRBJ1-6; maybe TRBD1 (6 bases). Trimming pared 4 bases from V and 6 bases from J, leaving 16 bases between. The length of the CDR3 is 16 residues. From germline, CDR1 is SEHNR and CDR2 FQNEAQ (reference sequence). CDR3 nucleotides: TGTGCCAGCAGCTACCCCAGGGGTAGACTTAATTCACCCCTCCACTTT. Translation: CASSYPRGRLNSPLHF. The variable domain in full, completed from reference TRBV7-9 and TRBJ1-6, reads DTGVSQNPRHKITKRGQNVTFRCDPISEHNRLYWYRQTLGQGPEFLTYFQNEAQLEKSRLLSDRFSAERPKGSFSTLEIQRTEQGDSAMYLCASSYPRGRLNSPLHFGNGTRLTVT.

The sample holds one count of this clone. This rearrangement joins TRBV7-2 to TRBJ2-1, with 7 bases that match TRBD2. The germline gives CDR1 SGHTA, CDR2 FQGNSA. This CDR3 has 13 residues. Trimming cost V 2 bases and J 7 bases; bases outside gene matches: 2. This CDR3 reads CASSLQAGNEQFF. For the CDR3, the DNA is TGTGCCAGCAGCTTACAAGCGGGGAATGAGCAGTTCTTC.

The chain couples TRBV3-1 (or the pseudogene TRBV3-2) to TRBJ1-2; D uncertain. V lost 5 bases and J lost 4, with 11 bases in between. Germline CDR1 reads LGHDT; CDR2 reads YNNKEL (reference sequence). The CDR3 is 13 amino acids. In nucleotides, the CDR3 is TGTGCCAGCAGCACAATCCGGGGCTATGGCTACACCTTC. The encoded protein is CASSTIRGYGYTF.

For the CDR3, the DNA is TGTGCCAGCACCATCGACTTAAACATTCAGTACTTC. Protein product: CASTIDLNIQYF. J is TRBJ2-4 and V is TRBV12-3 or TRBV12-4; unclear D gene. Deletions cut 7 bases from V and 6 bases from J, with 10 bases between. The CDR3 is 12 residues long.

The CDR3 sequence: CAWSKQGNNYGYTF. CDR3 coding DNA: TGTGCCTGGAGTAAACAGGGGAATAACTATGGCTACACCTTC. This sequence joins TRBV30 and TRBJ1-2, with TRBD1 matching 7 bases. V was clipped by 2 bases and J by 1 base; unmatched bases: 4. Germline CDR1 and CDR2: GTSNPN and SVGIG (reference sequence). This CDR3 is 14 amino acids long.

The CDR3 is CASSTRRGADEQFF. For the CDR3, the DNA is TGTGCCAGCAGCACCAGACGGGGGGCGGATGAGCAGTTCTTC. The chain couples TRBV11-1 to TRBJ2-1; perhaps TRBD2 as D (7 bases). The CDR3 contains 14 residues. V shed 5 bases and J shed 8 bases, with 16 bases lying between them. The germline CDR1 and CDR2 sequences are SGHAT and FQDESV (reference sequence).

This sequence joins TRBV3-1 (or the pseudogene TRBV3-2) and TRBJ2-7, with TRBD2 matching 14 bases. Trimming at V came to 4 bases and at J to 2 bases, leaving 4 bases not matched to a gene. The CDR3 is made up of 16 amino acids. The V gene's germline CDR1 is LGHDT and CDR2 YNNKEL (reference sequence). CDR3 in DNA: TGTGCCAGCAGCCTCTGGGGACTAGCGGGAGCCTACGAGCAGTACTTC. It specifies CASSLWGLAGAYEQYF.

This clone turned up a few times. The V call is TRBV28, the J call TRBJ1-2, with D tentatively TRBD1 (5 bases). The CDR3 sequence is 13 residues long. V lost 5 bases and J lost 8, with 15 bases in between. The germline V gene has CDR1 MDHEN and CDR2 SYDVKM. The CDR3 coding sequence is TGTGCCAGCAGTACCTCAGGGTGGCAGGGCTACACCTTC. It specifies CASSTSGWQGYTF.

The chain combines TRBV6-5 with TRBJ1-4; unclear D gene. Deletions cut 0 bases from V and 8 bases from J, with 13 bases between. The CDR3 is 15 residues long. Germline CDR1 reads MNHEY; CDR2 reads SVGAGI. The CDR3 protein is CASSYSTGIGEKLFF. CDR3 bases: TGTGCCAGCAGTTACTCGACGGGGATCGGGGAAAAACTGTTTTTT.

J is TRBJ1-1 and V is TRBV14; a weak D match, TRBD1 (5 bases). This CDR3 spans 13 amino acids. V was trimmed by 4 bases and J by 0 bases, leaving 6 bases between them. CDR1 and CDR2 from the germline V gene are SGHDN and FVKESK. The CDR3 loop is CASSPGVNTEAFF. CDR3 in DNA: TGTGCCAGCAGCCCGGGGGTGAACACTGAAGCTTTCTTT.

This clone has just a few counts. The rearrangement uses TRBV24-1 and TRBJ2-4, with D unclear. Trimming shortened V by 2 bases and J by 0 bases, and 7 bases separated the two germline ends. In germline, CDR1 is KGHDR, CDR2 SFDVKD. This CDR3 spans 15 amino acids. CDR3 residues: CATSDSRLAKNIQYF. CDR3 in DNA: TGTGCCACCAGTGATTCTAGGCTAGCCAAAAACATTCAGTACTTC.